The source of this T cell receptor beta chain is a study of graft-versus-host responses after intestinal transplantation. Background on the study: The whole recipient group had anti-thymocyte globulin induction followed by tacrolimus and steroids for roughly 3 years.

This clone was counted once. The antigen is unknown. Within the sample, other DNA sequences also encode this same CDR3. Sequencing was performed with immunoSEQ multiplex PCR; in TCRdb, only in-frame clones are kept and a portion is missing. The sample yields 80,000 to 100,000 clones, roughly 90% seen once. Trimming left V 2 bases short and J 5 bases short, with 8 bases between. CDR1 is SGHRS, CDR2 YFSETQ, per germline. This CDR3 is built from 13 residues. Findings and limits, study-wide: GvH clones were found in recipient marrow; some appeared first in ileum or blood.

The TCR originated in a human donor who received an intestinal transplant. V is TRBV5-1 and J is TRBJ2-4, with D uncertain. The sample was unstimulated CD4+ T cells sorted from spleen or lymph node cells, taken before intestinal transplant. CDR3 in DNA: TGCGCCAGCAGCTTAGGAACAGAAAACATTCAGTACTTC. This sequence encodes CASSLGTENIQYF.